Shown below are 30 T cell receptor beta chains from a single sample sequenced in a study of beta chain features in type 1 diabetes. The whole isolated RNA underwent reverse transcription, so sequencing captured expressed TCRB transcripts. Produced via immunoSEQ multiplex PCR; TCRdb's table is partial and in-frame only. The table shows 300,000 to 400,000 clones, with 10% to 15% occurring only once. The sample comprised naive CD4+ T cells from blood. Receptors were obtained from a man younger than 35 in good health.

The chain joins TRBV14 to TRBJ2-3; D is unresolved. This CDR3 region has 16 residues. Germline CDR1 SGHDN, CDR2 FVKESK. V lost 0 bases and J lost 0, with 10 bases in between. CDR3 sequence: CASSQESFTSTDTQYF. CDR3 nucleotide sequence: TGTGCCAGCAGCCAAGAATCATTTACTAGCACAGATACGCAGTATTTT. Together with reference TRBV14 and TRBJ2-3, the CDR3 gives the full variable domain: EAGVTQFPSHSVIEKGQTVTLRCDPISGHDNLYWYRRVMGKEIKFLLHFVKESKQDESGMPNNRFLAERTGGTYSTLKVQPAELEDSGVYFCASSQESFTSTDTQYFGPGTRLTVL.

This clone came up a few times. The rearrangement uses TRBV7-3 and TRBJ2-7, with 7 bases aligning to TRBD2. Germline lookup yields CDR1 SGHTA and CDR2 FQGTGA. V shed 3 bases and J 3 bases; nucleotides not matched to a gene: 8. There are 15 residues in the CDR3. The CDR3 bases are TGTGCCAGCAGCTTGACGGGGGAGGGTTACTACGAGCAGTACTTC. It encodes CASSLTGEGYYEQYF.

This sequence joins TRBV28 and TRBJ2-1, with 10 bases aligning to TRBD2. There are 15 residues in the CDR3. Trimming cost V 6 bases and J 6 bases; bases outside gene matches: 8. Germline CDR1 and CDR2: MDHEN and SYDVKM. For the CDR3, the DNA is TGTGCCAGCAGCGCAAGCGGGAGGGTAGGCAATGAGCAGTTCTTC. It codes for CASSASGRVGNEQFF.

This clone appeared a few times. V gene TRBV9 combines with J gene TRBJ1-1, with D perhaps matching TRBD1 (6 bases). The CDR3 consists of 16 residues. With 4 bases removed from V and 5 bases from J, the gap between germline ends came to 21 bases. The germline V gene has CDR1 SGDLS and CDR2 YYNGEE. CDR3 nucleotides: TGTGCCAGCAGCACCCAGGGGCCCAAAGCAGGTACTGAAGCTTTCTTT. This encodes CASSTQGPKAGTEAFF. Supplemented by reference TRBV9 and TRBJ1-1, the full variable domain reads DSGVTQTPKHLITATGQRVTLRCSPRSGDLSVYWYQQSLDQGLQFLIQYYNGEERAKGNILERFSAQQFPDLHSELNLSSLELGDSALYFCASSTQGPKAGTEAFFGQGTRLTVV.

The J gene is TRBJ1-2, the V gene TRBV25-1, with TRBD1 as a possible D gene (5 bases). The CDR3 runs to 12 residues. Germline lookup yields CDR1 MGHDK and CDR2 SYGVNS. V was cut by 8 bases and J by 8 bases, with 15 bases left in between. This CDR3 reads CASSKRGGGYTF. The CDR3 DNA reads as TGTGCCAGCTCTAAAAGGGGAGGGGGCTACACCTTC.

The chain joins TRBV6-1 to TRBJ1-5; the D gene is possibly TRBD1 (5 bases). CDR1 is MNHNS and CDR2 is SASEGT in the germline V gene. CDR3 length equals 13 residues. Trimming stripped 5 bases from V and 5 bases from J, with 10 bases between. CDR3 in amino acids: CASSITGDQPQHF. The CDR3 nucleotides read TGTGCCAGCAGTATTACAGGTGATCAGCCCCAGCATTTT.

The chain recombines TRBV6-5 with TRBJ2-7; tentative D call: TRBD2 (6 bases). The germline CDR1 and CDR2 sequences are MNHEY and SVGAGI. The CDR3 has 13 amino acids. V dropped 6 bases and J dropped 6 bases, with 15 bases sitting between them. The CDR3 DNA reads TGTGCCAGCAGCCCCCGGGGGAATGGCGAGCAGTACTTC. This encodes CASSPRGNGEQYF.

The chain has TRBV7-2 and TRBJ2-1; TRBD2 aligns across 13 bases. This CDR3 has 18 amino acids. Germline V gene lookup returns CDR1 SGHTA and CDR2 FQGNSA. V lost 4 bases and J lost 2; bases outside the gene matches: 8. The CDR3 nucleotides are TGTGCCAGCAGCTCTGGGACTAGCGGGATAACCCCCTACAATGAGCAGTTCTTC. Translation: CASSSGTSGITPYNEQFF.

This clone was detected a few times. J is TRBJ1-4 and V is TRBV30; D is perhaps TRBD1 (5 bases). V was cut by 1 base and J by 8 bases, with 20 bases left in between. The germline CDR1 and CDR2 sequences are GTSNPN and SVGIG (reference sequence). This CDR3 spans 16 amino acids. The chain's CDR3 is CAWSDGPVRAREKLFF. The CDR3 bases are TGTGCCTGGAGTGATGGTCCGGTCAGGGCAAGGGAAAAACTGTTTTTT.

V gene TRBV5-1 combines with J gene TRBJ2-7; 12 nucleotides agree with TRBD1. V lost 4 bases to trimming and J lost 6 bases; unmatched junction nucleotides: 11. The CDR3 covers 16 residues. CDR1 is SGHRS and CDR2 is YFSETQ in the germline V gene. The CDR3 protein is CASSEITGTGGFEQYF. In nucleotides, the CDR3 is TGCGCCAGCAGCGAGATAACCGGGACAGGGGGCTTCGAGCAGTACTTC.

This clone was counted between two and nine times. The chain combines TRBV7-9 with TRBJ2-7, with D hard to call. Germline V CDR1 and CDR2: SEHNR, FQNEAQ (reference sequence). CDR3 size: 15 residues. V shed 0 bases and J shed 7 bases, with 16 bases lying between them. The CDR3 here is CASSLAGPSPWEQYF. CDR3 nucleotides: TGTGCCAGCAGCTTAGCGGGCCCATCACCATGGGAGCAGTACTTC. Using reference TRBV7-9 and TRBJ2-7 for the parts outside the CDR3, the full variable domain is DTGVSQNPRHKITKRGQNVTFRCDPISEHNRLYWYRQTLGQGPEFLTYFQNEAQLEKSRLLSDRFSAERPKGSFSTLEIQRTEQGDSAMYLCASSLAGPSPWEQYFGPGTRLTVT.

This clone was recorded a few times. V gene TRBV7-9 combines with J gene TRBJ1-3; the D is unclear. With 3 bases removed from V and 0 bases from J, the gap between germline ends came to 12 bases. The CDR3 consists of 16 residues. Per germline, CDR1 SEHNR and CDR2 FQNEAQ (reference sequence). Here the CDR3 DNA reads TGTGCCAGCAGCTTGCGGCAGCCAAGCTCTGGAAACACCATATATTTT. Encoded protein: CASSLRQPSSGNTIYF.

The chain carries TRBV7-2 and TRBJ1-1; D uncertain. The germline V and J ends were trimmed by 4 bases and 2 bases, with 8 bases remaining between them. This CDR3 is built from 13 residues. Germline lookup yields CDR1 SGHTA and CDR2 FQGNSA. CDR3 nucleotides: TGTGCCAGCAGCTCGAGGGTAAACACTGAAGCTTTCTTT. It is translated as CASSSRVNTEAFF.

Only a few counts were recorded for this clone. V gene TRBV13 combines with J gene TRBJ2-3, with D tentatively TRBD2 (5 bases). CDR1 is PRHDT and CDR2 is FYEKMQ in the germline V gene (reference sequence). V was pared by 4 bases and J by 2 bases, with 16 bases between. The CDR3 extends over 16 amino acids. The CDR3 DNA follows: TGTGCCAGCAGCTCGACTCGACTATTATTCACAGATACGCAGTATTTT. As protein: CASSSTRLLFTDTQYF.

V is TRBV5-1 and J is TRBJ2-7; D is perhaps TRBD1 (6 bases). CDR1 SGHRS and CDR2 YFSETQ come from the germline V gene. The CDR3 totals 15 residues. Between the trimmed V and J ends, which lost 5 bases and 0 bases, there was a span of 15 bases. The CDR3 loop is CASRVRGTGSYEQYF. DNA for the CDR3: TGCGCCAGCAGAGTCAGGGGTACGGGCTCCTACGAGCAGTACTTC.

This rearrangement joins TRBV9 to TRBJ1-2; D remains ambiguous. Trimming removed 0 bases from V and 8 bases from J, with 11 bases in between. Per germline, CDR1 SGDLS and CDR2 YYNGEE. The CDR3 has 13 residues. The CDR3 loop is CASSVDQAGGYTF. The CDR3 region has the DNA TGTGCCAGCAGCGTAGACCAGGCGGGGGGCTACACCTTC.

This clone has just a few counts. The genes are TRBV7-2 and TRBJ2-7, with D tentatively TRBD1 (6 bases). The germline V gene encodes CDR1 SGHTA and CDR2 FQGNSA. The CDR3 extends over 12 amino acids. V was clipped by 4 bases and J by 9 bases, with 13 bases between them. CDR3 amino acids: CASSSQGFWQYF. The CDR3, as DNA: TGTGCCAGCAGCTCACAGGGTTTCTGGCAGTACTTC.

The gene calls are TRBV7-2 and TRBJ2-3, with 9 bases identical to TRBD2. The V segment lost 1 base and the J segment 2 bases; nucleotides outside the gene matches: 4. CDR3 length: 16 residues. From germline, CDR1 is SGHTA and CDR2 FQGNSA. CDR3 nucleotide sequence: TGTGCCAGCAGCTTAGTAGCGGGGGCCCCCACAGATACGCAGTATTTT. This translates into CASSLVAGAPTDTQYF.

The rearrangement links TRBV4-2 to TRBJ2-3; TRBD1 matches at 9 bases. Germline lookup yields CDR1 LGHNA and CDR2 YNFKEQ. Trimming took 5 bases from V and 2 from J; bases not matched to a gene: 5. This CDR3 is built from 15 residues. This chain's CDR3 is CASSLGQGLTDTQYF. In DNA form, the CDR3 reads TGTGCCAGCAGCTTGGGACAGGGCCTCACAGATACGCAGTATTTT.

The sample holds a few counts of this clone. The chain uses TRBV7-2 and TRBJ2-7; D is unresolved. This CDR3 has 17 amino acids. Between the trimmed V and J ends, which lost 1 base and 1 base, there was a span of 17 bases. CDR1 and CDR2 (germline): SGHTA, FQGNSA. The CDR3 loop is CASSLVGGTTISYEQYF. The CDR3 region has the DNA TGTGCCAGCAGCTTAGTGGGTGGAACAACTATATCCTACGAGCAGTACTTC.

V gene TRBV18 combines with J gene TRBJ2-2; perhaps TRBD2 as D (6 bases). Germline CDR1 KGHSH, CDR2 LQKENI. The CDR3 sequence is 18 residues long. V lost 4 bases and J lost 0, with 18 bases in between. The CDR3 DNA is TGTGCCAGCTCACTTCTAGCGCGAAGCCCTACGAACACCGGGGAGCTGTTTTTT. Encoded protein: CASSLLARSPTNTGELFF.

This clone turned up a few times. The V call is TRBV15, the J call TRBJ2-3, with 12 bases fitting TRBD2. The CDR3 runs 16 residues. The trim removed 1 base at V and 2 bases at J, leaving 1 base unmatched. Per the germline V gene, CDR1 is LNHNV and CDR2 is YYDKDF (reference sequence). DNA for the CDR3: TGTGCCACCAGCAGAGGGACTAGCGGGAACACAGATACGCAGTATTTT. Translated, it gives CATSRGTSGNTDTQYF.

The chain combines TRBV6-4 with TRBJ2-7, with D perhaps matching TRBD1 (5 bases). The CDR3 contains 13 residues. V was pared by 4 bases and J by 2 bases, with 9 bases between. CDR1 is MRHNA, CDR2 SNTAGT, per germline. The CDR3 sequence is CASSVGAAYEQYF. DNA for the CDR3: TGTGCCAGCAGTGTTGGGGCTGCCTACGAGCAGTACTTC.

V and J are TRBV28 and TRBJ2-1, with 8 bases matching TRBD1. The CDR3 extends over 16 amino acids. The germline CDR1 and CDR2 sequences are MDHEN and SYDVKM. Trimming took 5 bases from V and 2 from J; bases not matched to a gene: 8. This CDR3 reads CASSISQGGTYNEQFF. CDR3 coding DNA: TGTGCCAGCAGTATTTCACAGGGGGGTACCTACAATGAGCAGTTCTTC.

The rearrangement joins TRBV2 to TRBJ2-7, with 11 nucleotides matching TRBD2. Germline V CDR1 and CDR2: SNHLY, FYNNEI. The CDR3 covers 15 residues. The junction had 10 bases not matched to a gene; V was cut back by 7 bases and J by 5 bases. CDR3 protein: CASTHRTSGLDEQYF. DNA of the CDR3: TGTGCCAGCACCCACCGGACTAGCGGGTTAGACGAGCAGTACTTC.

The chain recombines TRBV28 with TRBJ2-7, with 11 bases that match TRBD1. The CDR3 loop spans 15 amino acids. V lost 8 bases, J lost 0 bases, and 6 bases stayed unmatched. Germline CDR1 and CDR2: MDHEN and SYDVKM. In DNA form, the CDR3 reads TGTGCCAGCGAGTCTGGGACAGGGGGCTCCTACGAGCAGTACTTC. This gives the protein CASESGTGGSYEQYF.

This clone has only a few counts. J is TRBJ2-7 and V is TRBV15, with D possibly matching TRBD2 (6 bases). Germline V CDR1 and CDR2: LNHNV, YYDKDF (reference sequence). The CDR3 has 14 residues. Trimming stripped 0 bases from V and 6 bases from J, with 12 bases between. The CDR3: CATSRDPSVREQYF. The CDR3 DNA sequence: TGTGCCACCAGCAGAGACCCTAGCGTACGCGAGCAGTACTTC.

Only a few counts were recorded for this clone. The chain carries TRBV5-6 and TRBJ2-1; 8 bases are shared with TRBD2. Germline loops: CDR1 SGHDT, CDR2 YYEEEE. This CDR3 comprises 16 residues. J lost 0 bases, V lost 4 bases, and 6 bases had no gene match. CDR3 nucleotides: TGTGCCAGCAGCAACCCAGCGGGAGCCTCCTACAATGAGCAGTTCTTC. As protein: CASSNPAGASYNEQFF.

This chain connects TRBV9 to TRBJ2-3, with 10 bases fitting TRBD1. The trim removed 0 bases at V and 1 base at J, leaving 2 bases unmatched. The V gene's germline CDR1 is SGDLS and CDR2 YYNGEE. This CDR3 is built from 16 residues. The CDR3 DNA is TGTGCCAGCAGCGTAGATGGACAGGGGGGCACAGATACGCAGTATTTT. Its protein is CASSVDGQGGTDTQYF.

V usage is TRBV27 and J usage is TRBJ2-6; D is possibly TRBD1 (5 bases). The CDR3 is made up of 17 amino acids. The V end was cut by 2 bases, the J end by 2 bases, with 13 bases between. Per germline, CDR1 MNHEY and CDR2 SMNVEV (reference sequence). The CDR3 nucleotides are TGTGCCAGCAGTTTAACTCCGGAAGGGGCTGGGGCCAACGTCCTGACTTTC. Its translation is CASSLTPEGAGANVLTF. The full variable domain, with the rest looked up from reference TRBV27 and TRBJ2-6, is EAQVTQNPRYLITVTGKKLTVTCSQNMNHEYMSWYRQDPGLGLRQIYYSMNVEVTDKGDVPEGYKVSRKEKRNFPLILESPSPNQTSLYFCASSLTPEGAGANVLTFGAGSRLTVL.